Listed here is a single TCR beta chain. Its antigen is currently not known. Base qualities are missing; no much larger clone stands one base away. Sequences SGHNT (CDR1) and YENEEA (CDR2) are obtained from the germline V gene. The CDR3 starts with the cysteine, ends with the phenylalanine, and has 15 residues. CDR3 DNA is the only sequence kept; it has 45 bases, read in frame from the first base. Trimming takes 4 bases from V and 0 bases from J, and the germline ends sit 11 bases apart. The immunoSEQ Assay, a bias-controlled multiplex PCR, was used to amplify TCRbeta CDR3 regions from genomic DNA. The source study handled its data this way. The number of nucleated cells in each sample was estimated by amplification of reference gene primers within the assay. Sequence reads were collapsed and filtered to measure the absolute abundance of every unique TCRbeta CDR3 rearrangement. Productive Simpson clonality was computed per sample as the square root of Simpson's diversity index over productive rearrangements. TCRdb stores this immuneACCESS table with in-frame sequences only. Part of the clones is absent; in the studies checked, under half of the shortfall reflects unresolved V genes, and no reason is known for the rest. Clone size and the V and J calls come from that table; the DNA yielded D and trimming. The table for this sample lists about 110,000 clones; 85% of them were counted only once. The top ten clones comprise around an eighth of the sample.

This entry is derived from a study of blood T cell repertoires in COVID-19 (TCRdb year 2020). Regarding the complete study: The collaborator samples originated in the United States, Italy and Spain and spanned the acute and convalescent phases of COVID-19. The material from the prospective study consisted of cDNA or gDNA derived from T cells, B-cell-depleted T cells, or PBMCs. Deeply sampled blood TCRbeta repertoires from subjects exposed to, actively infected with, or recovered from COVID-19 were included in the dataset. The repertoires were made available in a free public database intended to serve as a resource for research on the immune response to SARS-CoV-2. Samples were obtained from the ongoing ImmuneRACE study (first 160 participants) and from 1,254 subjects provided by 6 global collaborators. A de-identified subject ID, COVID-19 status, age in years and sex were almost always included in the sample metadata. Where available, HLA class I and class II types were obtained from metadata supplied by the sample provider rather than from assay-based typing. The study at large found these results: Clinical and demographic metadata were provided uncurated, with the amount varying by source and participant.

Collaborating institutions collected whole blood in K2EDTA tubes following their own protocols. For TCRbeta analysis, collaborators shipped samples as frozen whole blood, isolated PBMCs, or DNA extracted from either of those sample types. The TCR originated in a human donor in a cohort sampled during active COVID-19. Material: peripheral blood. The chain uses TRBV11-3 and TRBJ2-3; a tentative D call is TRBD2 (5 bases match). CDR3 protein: CASSSGISSTDTQYF. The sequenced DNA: TGTGCCAGCAGCTCGGGAATTTCTAGCACAGATACGCAGTATTTT. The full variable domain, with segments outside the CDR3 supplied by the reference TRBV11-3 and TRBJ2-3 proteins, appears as EAGVVQSPRYKIIEKKQPVAFWCNPISGHNTLYWYLQNLGQGPELLIRYENEEAVDDSQLPKDRFSAERLKGVDSTLKIQPAELGDSAVYLCASSSGISSTDTQYFGPGTRLTVL.